This TCR beta chain was recovered during a study of T cell changes during pregnancy in multiple sclerosis. The table came from immunoSEQ multiplex PCR; TCRdb's copy has only in-frame clones and leaves some out. The sample includes 60,000 or so clones, less than 95% of them seen just once. The CDR3 is made up of 15 amino acids. J was trimmed by 5 bases and V by 5 bases; bases with no gene match: 10. Germline CDR1 LGHNT, CDR2 FRNRAP. This chain uses TRBV12-5 with TRBJ2-7, with 9 nucleotides matching TRBD1. The sequencing used CD4+ T cells from peripheral blood mononuclear cells, collected after pregnancy. This receptor was obtained from a female donor in good health, enrolled as a control in a pregnancy study. The CDR3 loop is CASGPGTGFVNEQYF. The CDR3, as DNA: TGTGCTAGTGGTCCGGGGACAGGGTTTGTCAACGAGCAGTACTTC.